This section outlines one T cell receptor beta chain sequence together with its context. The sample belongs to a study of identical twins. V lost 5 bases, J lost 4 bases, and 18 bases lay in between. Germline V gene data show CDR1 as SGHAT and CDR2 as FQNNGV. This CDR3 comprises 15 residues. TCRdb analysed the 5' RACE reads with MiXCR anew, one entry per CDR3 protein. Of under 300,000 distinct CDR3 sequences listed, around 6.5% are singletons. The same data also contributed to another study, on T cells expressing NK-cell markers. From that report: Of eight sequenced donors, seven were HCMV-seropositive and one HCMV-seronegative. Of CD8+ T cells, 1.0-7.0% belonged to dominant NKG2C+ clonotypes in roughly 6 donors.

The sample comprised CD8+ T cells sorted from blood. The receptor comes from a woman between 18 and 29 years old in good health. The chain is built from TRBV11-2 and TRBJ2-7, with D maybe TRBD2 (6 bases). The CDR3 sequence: CASSISGLPPYEQYF. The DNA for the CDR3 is TGTGCCAGCAGCATAAGCGGGCTCCCACCTTACGAGCAGTACTTC.